One sample yielded the 7 T cell receptor beta chains listed below, sequenced in a study of OX40 agonist ivuxolimab in advanced cancers. The method was immunoSEQ multiplex PCR; TCRdb's version includes in-frame clones alone and lacks a portion of them. The table lists about 66,000 clones, about 81% of them singletons. Sequenced here: CD4+ or CD8+ T cells sorted from blood, sampled in a trial of the OX40 agonist ivuxolimab. Source of these receptors: an adult with an advanced solid tumor such as melanoma, head and neck, liver or kidney cancer.

This chain joins TRBV4-2 and TRBJ1-2; D uncertain. CDR3 length: 15 amino acids. Germline values: CDR1 LGHNA, CDR2 YNFKEQ. Trimming stripped 0 bases from V and 4 bases from J, with 12 bases between. The CDR3 sequence: CASSQDWGSSYGYTF. As DNA, the CDR3 is TGTGCCAGCAGCCAAGATTGGGGATCTAGCTATGGCTACACCTTC.

This clone was picked up a small number of times. This chain connects TRBV5-1 to TRBJ2-3; 10 bases are a match to TRBD2. With V trimmed by 0 bases and J by 2 bases, 6 bases remained unmatched. Germline V gives CDR1 SGHRS, CDR2 YFSETQ. This CDR3 has 17 residues. CDR3 bases: TGCGCCAGCAGCTTGGCAGCTAGCGGGGGACACACAGATACGCAGTATTTT. It yields the protein CASSLAASGGHTDTQYF.

This chain links TRBV30 with TRBJ2-5; D unresolved. The better agreement between TRBJ2-7 and the DNA end casts doubt on the J call. Looked up from germline, CDR1 is GTSNPN and CDR2 is SVGIG (reference sequence). This CDR3 contains 12 residues. The DNA for the CDR3 is TGTGCCTGGAGTGTTTCGCTCTACGAGCAGTACTTC. Residues: CAWSVSLYEQYF.

The chain links TRBV25-1 to TRBJ2-4, with 12 bases matching TRBD2. CDR1 MGHDK and CDR2 SYGVNS come from the germline V gene. The CDR3 sequence is 17 residues long. J was trimmed by 6 bases and V by 4 bases; bases with no gene match: 10. The CDR3, as DNA: TGTGCCAGCAGTGTGACTAGCGGGAGAAGTCGGGGAAACATTCAGTACTTC. Translation gives CASSVTSGRSRGNIQYF.

The V gene is TRBV7-3, the J gene TRBJ2-5; D tentatively reads TRBD1 or TRBD2 (5 bases each). Germline lookup yields CDR1 SGHTA and CDR2 FQGTGA. This CDR3 region has 13 residues. Between the trimmed V and J ends, which lost 6 bases and 13 bases, there was a span of 21 bases. CDR3 sequence (DNA): TGTGCCAGCAGTCAGACACACGGGGCTGTTTTGTACTTC. This sequence encodes CASSQTHGAVLYF.

This chain uses TRBV9 with TRBJ2-3; tentatively, D is TRBD1 or TRBD2 (6 bases each). From germline, CDR1 is SGDLS and CDR2 YYNGEE. The V gene lost 0 bases and the J gene lost 6 bases, with 11 bases spanning the gap. This CDR3 spans 14 amino acids. DNA of the CDR3: TGTGCCAGCAGCGTAGGCTCGGGGGCCGATACGCAGTATTTT. Protein product: CASSVGSGADTQYF.

V is TRBV6-4 and J is TRBJ1-1, with D perhaps TRBD1 (6 bases). Germline CDR1 MRHNA, CDR2 SNTAGT. V was trimmed by 5 bases and J by 1 base, leaving 11 bases between them. The CDR3 covers 14 residues. In DNA form, the CDR3 reads TGTGCCAGCAGTCGGACAGACAAGAACACTGAAGCTTTCTTT. Its protein product is CASSRTDKNTEAFF.